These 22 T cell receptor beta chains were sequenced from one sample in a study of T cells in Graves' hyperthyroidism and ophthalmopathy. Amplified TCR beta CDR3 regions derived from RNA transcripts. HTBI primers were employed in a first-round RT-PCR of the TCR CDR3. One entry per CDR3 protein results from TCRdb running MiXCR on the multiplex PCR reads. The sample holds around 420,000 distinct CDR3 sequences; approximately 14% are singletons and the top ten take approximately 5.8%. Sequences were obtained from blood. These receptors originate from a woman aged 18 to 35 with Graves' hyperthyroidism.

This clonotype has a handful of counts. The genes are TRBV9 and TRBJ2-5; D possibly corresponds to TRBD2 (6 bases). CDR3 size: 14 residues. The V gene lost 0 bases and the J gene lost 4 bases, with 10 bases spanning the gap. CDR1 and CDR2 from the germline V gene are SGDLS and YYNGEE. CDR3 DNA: TGTGCCAGCAGCGTAGGGGGGGAGCGAGAGACCCAGTACTTC. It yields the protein CASSVGGERETQYF.

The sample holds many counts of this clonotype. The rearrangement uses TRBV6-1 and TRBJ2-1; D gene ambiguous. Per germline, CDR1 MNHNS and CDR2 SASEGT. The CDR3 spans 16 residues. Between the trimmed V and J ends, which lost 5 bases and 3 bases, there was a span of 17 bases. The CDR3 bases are TGTGCCAGCAGTTCCTATACTTCAGGATACTACAATGAGCAGTTCTTC. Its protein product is CASSSYTSGYYNEQFF.

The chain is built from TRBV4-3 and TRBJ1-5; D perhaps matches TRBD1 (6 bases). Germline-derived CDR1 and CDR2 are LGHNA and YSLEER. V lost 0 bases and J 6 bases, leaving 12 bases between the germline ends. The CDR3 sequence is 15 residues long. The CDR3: CASSQDGGGSQPQHF. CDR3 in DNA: TGCGCCAGCAGCCAAGATGGGGGGGGCAGTCAGCCCCAGCATTTT.

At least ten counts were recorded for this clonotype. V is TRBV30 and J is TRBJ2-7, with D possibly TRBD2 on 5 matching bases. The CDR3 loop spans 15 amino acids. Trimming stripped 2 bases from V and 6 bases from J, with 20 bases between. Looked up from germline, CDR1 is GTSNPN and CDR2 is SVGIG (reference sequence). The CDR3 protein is CAWSPSPGVMGEQYF. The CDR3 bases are TGTGCCTGGAGTCCTTCCCCCGGGGTGATGGGCGAGCAGTACTTC.

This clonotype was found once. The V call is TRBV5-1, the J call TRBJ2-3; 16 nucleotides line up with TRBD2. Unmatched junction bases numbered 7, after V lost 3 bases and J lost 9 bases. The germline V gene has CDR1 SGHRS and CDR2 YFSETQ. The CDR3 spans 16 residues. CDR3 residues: CASSSGLAGGAGTQYF. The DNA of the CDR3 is TGCGCCAGCAGCTCGGGACTAGCGGGAGGGGCTGGGACGCAGTATTTT.

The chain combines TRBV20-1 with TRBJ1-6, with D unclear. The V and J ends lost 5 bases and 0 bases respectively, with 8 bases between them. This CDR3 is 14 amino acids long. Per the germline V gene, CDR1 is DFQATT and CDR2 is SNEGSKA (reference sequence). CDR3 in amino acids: CSAGSSSYNSPLHF. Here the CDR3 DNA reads TGCAGTGCTGGGTCAAGCTCCTATAATTCACCCCTCCACTTT.

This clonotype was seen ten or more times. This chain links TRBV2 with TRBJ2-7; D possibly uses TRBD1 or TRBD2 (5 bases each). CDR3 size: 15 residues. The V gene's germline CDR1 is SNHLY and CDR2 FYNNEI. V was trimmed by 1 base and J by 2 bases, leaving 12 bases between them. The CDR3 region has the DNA TGTGCCAGCAGTGAAGGGGCCCAGGGACCCTACGAGCAGTACTTC. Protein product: CASSEGAQGPYEQYF.

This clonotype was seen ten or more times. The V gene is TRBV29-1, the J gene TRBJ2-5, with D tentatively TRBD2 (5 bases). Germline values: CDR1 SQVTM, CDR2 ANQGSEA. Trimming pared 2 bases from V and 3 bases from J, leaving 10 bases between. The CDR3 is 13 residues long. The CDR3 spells CSVERVSEETQYF. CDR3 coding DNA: TGCAGCGTTGAAAGGGTTAGCGAAGAGACCCAGTACTTC.

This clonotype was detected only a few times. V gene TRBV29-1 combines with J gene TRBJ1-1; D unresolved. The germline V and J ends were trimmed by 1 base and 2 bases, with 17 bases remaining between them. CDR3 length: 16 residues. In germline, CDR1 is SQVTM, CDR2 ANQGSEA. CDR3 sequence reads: CSVEGRAAKYNTEAFF. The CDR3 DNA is TGCAGCGTTGAAGGGCGGGCCGCAAAGTATAACACTGAAGCTTTCTTT.

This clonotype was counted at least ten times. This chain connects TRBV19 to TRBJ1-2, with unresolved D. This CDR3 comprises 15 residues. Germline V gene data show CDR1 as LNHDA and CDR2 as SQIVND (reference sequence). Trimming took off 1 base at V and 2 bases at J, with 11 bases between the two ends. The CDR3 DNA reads TGTGCCAGTAGTATAGTGGCAGGCAGAAACTATGGCTACACCTTC. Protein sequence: CASSIVAGRNYGYTF.

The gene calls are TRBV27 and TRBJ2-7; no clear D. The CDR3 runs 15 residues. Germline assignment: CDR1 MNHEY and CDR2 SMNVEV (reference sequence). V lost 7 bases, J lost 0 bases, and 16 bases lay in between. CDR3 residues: CASTPGGNNSYEQYF. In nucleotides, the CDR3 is TGTGCCAGCACCCCGGGTGGCAACAACTCCTACGAGCAGTACTTC.

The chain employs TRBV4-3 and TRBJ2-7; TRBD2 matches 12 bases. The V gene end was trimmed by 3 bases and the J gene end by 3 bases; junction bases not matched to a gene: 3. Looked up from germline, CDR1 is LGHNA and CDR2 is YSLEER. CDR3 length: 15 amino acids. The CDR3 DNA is TGCGCCAGCAGCCACCAGACTAGCGGGAGCTACGAGCAGTACTTC. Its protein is CASSHQTSGSYEQYF.

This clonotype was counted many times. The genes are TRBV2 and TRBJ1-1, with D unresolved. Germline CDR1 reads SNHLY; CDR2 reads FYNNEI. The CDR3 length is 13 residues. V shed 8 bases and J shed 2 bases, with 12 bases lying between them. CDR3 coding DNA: TGTGCCAGCGTCCCCGATTTAAACACTGAAGCTTTCTTT. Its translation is CASVPDLNTEAFF. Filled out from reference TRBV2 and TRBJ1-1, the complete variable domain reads EPEVTQTPSHQVTQMGQEVILRCVPISNHLYFYWYRQILGQKVEFLVSFYNNEISEKSEIFDDQFSVERPDGSNFTLKIRSTKLEDSAMYFCASVPDLNTEAFFGQGTRLTVV.

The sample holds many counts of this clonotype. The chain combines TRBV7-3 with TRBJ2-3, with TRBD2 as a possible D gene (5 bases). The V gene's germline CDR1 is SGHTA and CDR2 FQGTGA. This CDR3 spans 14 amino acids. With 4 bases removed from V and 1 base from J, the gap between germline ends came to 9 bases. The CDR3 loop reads CASSYLLGTDTQYF. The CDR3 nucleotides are TGTGCCAGCAGCTACCTACTAGGCACAGATACGCAGTATTTT.

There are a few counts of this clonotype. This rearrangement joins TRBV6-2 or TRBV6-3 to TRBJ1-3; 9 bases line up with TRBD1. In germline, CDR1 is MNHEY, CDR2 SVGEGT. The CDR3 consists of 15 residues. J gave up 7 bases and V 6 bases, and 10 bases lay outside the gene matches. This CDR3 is CASRIGTGIGNTIYF. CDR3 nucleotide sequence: TGTGCCAGCAGAATCGGGACAGGGATCGGGAACACCATATATTTT.

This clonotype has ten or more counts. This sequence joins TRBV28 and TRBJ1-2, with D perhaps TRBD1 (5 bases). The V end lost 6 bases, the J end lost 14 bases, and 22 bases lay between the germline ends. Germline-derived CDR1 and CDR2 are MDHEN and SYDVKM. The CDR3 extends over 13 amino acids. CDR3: CASSPPREGAGTF. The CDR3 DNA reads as TGTGCCAGCAGCCCACCGAGGGAAGGGGCGGGAACCTTC.

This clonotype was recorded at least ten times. As DNA, the CDR3 is TGTGCCAGCAGCAATACAGAGTACAATGAGCAGTTCTTC. Protein: CASSNTEYNEQFF. V and J are TRBV3-1 and TRBJ2-1; D unresolved. CDR1 LGHDT and CDR2 YNNKEL come from the germline V gene (reference sequence). The CDR3 contains 13 residues. Trimming removed 5 bases at V and 4 bases at J, with 9 bases between.

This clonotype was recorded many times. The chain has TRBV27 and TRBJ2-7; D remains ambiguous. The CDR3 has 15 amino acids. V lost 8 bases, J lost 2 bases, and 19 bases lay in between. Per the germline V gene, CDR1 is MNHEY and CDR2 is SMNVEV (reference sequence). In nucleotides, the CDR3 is TGTGCCAGCGGCCCGGGCGAGGCCTTCACCTACGAGCAGTACTTC. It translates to CASGPGEAFTYEQYF.

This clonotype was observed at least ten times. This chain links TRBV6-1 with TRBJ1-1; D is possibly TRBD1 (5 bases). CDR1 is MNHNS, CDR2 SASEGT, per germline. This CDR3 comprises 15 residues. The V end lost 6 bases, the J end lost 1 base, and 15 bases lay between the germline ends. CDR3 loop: CASRAFYGTNTEAFF. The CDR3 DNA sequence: TGTGCCAGCAGAGCCTTCTACGGGACGAACACTGAAGCTTTCTTT.

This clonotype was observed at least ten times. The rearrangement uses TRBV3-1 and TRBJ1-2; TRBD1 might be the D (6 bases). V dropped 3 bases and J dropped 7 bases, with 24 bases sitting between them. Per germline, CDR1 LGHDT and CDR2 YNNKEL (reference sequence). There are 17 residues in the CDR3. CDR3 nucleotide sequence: TGTGCCAGCAGCCATCCCGGAGGGAACAGGGTATTAGGTGGCTACACCTTC. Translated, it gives CASSHPGGNRVLGGYTF.

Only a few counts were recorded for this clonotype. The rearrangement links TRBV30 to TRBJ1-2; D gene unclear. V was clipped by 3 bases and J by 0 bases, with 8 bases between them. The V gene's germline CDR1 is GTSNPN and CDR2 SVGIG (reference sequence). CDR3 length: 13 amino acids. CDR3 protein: CAWRVTSNYGYTF. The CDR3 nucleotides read TGTGCCTGGAGGGTCACTTCTAACTATGGCTACACCTTC.

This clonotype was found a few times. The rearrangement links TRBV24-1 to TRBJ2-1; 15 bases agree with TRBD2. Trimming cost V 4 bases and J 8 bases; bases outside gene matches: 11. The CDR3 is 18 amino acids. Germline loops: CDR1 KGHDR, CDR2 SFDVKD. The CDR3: CATSDPGLAGGPSYEQFF. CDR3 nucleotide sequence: TGTGCCACCAGTGACCCCGGACTAGCGGGAGGGCCTAGTTATGAGCAGTTCTTC.